The clone carrying this T cell receptor (beta chain) was counted at least ten times. Its antigen is undetermined. These data belong to a study of regulatory T cells in long-lasting Graves disease. Notes on the study in general: TRBV28 was favored in persistent disease, as were TRBJ1-2 and TRBJ2-5.

In building TCR beta libraries, iRepertoire HTBI primers were used together with Arm-PCR of CDR3 regions. TCRdb ran MiXCR on the multiplex PCR reads and lists one entry per CDR3 protein. The sample includes approximately 400,000 distinct CDR3 sequences, about a sixth of them seen just once. Time point given: newly diagnosed GD, antithyroid drugs for less than 3 months. Isolated PBMC RNA provided the starting material for the TCR library. This CDR3 has 14 amino acids. Trimming removed 6 bases from V and 3 bases from J, with 14 bases in between. This receptor was obtained from a female donor with Graves disease. Source: peripheral blood mononuclear cells (PBMCs), taken at new diagnosis, from a patient treated with antithyroid drugs. The rearrangement links TRBV12-3 or TRBV12-4 to TRBJ1-2; D remains ambiguous. DNA for the CDR3: TGTGCCAGCAGCCCACCGAGTAGCGACTATGGCTACACCTTC. Its translation: CASSPPSSDYGYTF.